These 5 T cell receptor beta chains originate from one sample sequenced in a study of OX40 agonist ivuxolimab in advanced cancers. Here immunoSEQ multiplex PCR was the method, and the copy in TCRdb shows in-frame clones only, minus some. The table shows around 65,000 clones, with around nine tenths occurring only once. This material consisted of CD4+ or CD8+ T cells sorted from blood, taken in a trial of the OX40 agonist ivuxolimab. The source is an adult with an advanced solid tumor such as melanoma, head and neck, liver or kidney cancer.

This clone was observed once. This CDR3 is CASSLGSGIAHYNEQFF. DNA for the CDR3: TGTGCCAGCAGCTTAGGCTCCGGGATAGCGCACTACAATGAGCAGTTCTTC. The chain employs TRBV7-9 and TRBJ2-1, with D maybe TRBD2 (5 bases). CDR1 SEHNR and CDR2 FQNEAQ come from the germline V gene (reference sequence). V gave up 1 base and J gave up 3 bases, with 16 bases separating them. The CDR3 has 17 amino acids.

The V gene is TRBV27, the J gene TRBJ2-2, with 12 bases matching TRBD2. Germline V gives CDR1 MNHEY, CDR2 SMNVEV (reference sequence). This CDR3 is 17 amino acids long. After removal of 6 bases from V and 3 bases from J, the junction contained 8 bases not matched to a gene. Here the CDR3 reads CASSNLGLAGYTGELFF. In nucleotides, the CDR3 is TGTGCCAGCAGCAACCTTGGACTAGCGGGATACACCGGGGAGCTGTTTTTT.

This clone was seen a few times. For the CDR3, the DNA is TGTGCCAGCAGTTTCATCGGACTAGACAATGAGCAGTTCTTC. It codes for CASSFIGLDNEQFF. This rearrangement joins TRBV28 to TRBJ2-1; 7 nucleotides line up with TRBD2. The trim removed 3 bases at V and 5 bases at J, leaving 4 bases unmatched. CDR1 is MDHEN, CDR2 SYDVKM, per germline. This CDR3 is built from 14 residues. Looking up the rest from reference TRBV28 and TRBJ2-1 gives the full variable domain: DVKVTQSSRYLVKRTGEKVFLECVQDMDHENMFWYRQDPGLGLRLIYFSYDVKMKEKGDIPEGYSVSREKKERFSLILESASTNQTSMYLCASSFIGLDNEQFFGPGTRLTVL.

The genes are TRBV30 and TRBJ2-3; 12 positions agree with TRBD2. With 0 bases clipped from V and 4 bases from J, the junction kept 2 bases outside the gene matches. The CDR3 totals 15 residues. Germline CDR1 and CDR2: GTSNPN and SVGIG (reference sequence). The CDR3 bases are TGTGCCTGGAGTGTACTAGCGGGAGGTGCAGATACGCAGTATTTT. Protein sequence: CAWSVLAGGADTQYF.

CDR3 in amino acids: CASSYDSYNEQFF. CDR3 DNA sequence: TGTGCCAGCAGCTACGACAGCTACAATGAGCAGTTCTTC. V is TRBV7-2 and J is TRBJ2-1, with D perhaps matching TRBD1 (5 bases). Trimming took off 4 bases at V and 3 bases at J, with 7 bases between the two ends. The CDR3 extends over 13 amino acids. CDR1 is SGHTA, CDR2 FQGNSA, per germline.